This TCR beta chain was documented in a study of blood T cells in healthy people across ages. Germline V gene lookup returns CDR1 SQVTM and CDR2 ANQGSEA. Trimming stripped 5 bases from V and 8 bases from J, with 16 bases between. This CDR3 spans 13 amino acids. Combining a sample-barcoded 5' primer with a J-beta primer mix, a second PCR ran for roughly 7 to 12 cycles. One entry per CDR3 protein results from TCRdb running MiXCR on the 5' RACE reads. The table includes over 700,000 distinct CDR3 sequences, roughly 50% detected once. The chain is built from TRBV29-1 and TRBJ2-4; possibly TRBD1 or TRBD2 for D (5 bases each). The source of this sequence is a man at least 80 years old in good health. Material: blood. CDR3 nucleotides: TGCAGCGTTAAGGGGAGTATTGGGGACATTCAGTACTTC. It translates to CSVKGSIGDIQYF.